This T cell receptor (beta chain) comes out of a study of T cell responses to AZD1222 COVID-19 vaccine. CDR1 and CDR2 from the germline V gene are LNHDA and SQIVND (reference sequence). V was pared by 5 bases and J by 0 bases, with 8 bases between. The CDR3 is 14 amino acids. Comment on this clone: What it binds is not known.

Sequencing was performed with immunoSEQ multiplex PCR; in TCRdb, only in-frame clones are kept and a portion is missing. The sample includes about 130,000 clones, around 84% of them seen just once. Study outcomes and limitations: Baseline seropositivity occurred in only six AZD1222 recipients. Spike was spanned by vaccine-associated CD4 TCRs, with dominance at 160-218 and 743-854.

The receptor was isolated from an adult in good health. The rearrangement joins TRBV19 to TRBJ1-3, with no clear D. This sample comprised peripheral blood, obtained on day 0 of AZD1222 vaccination. CDR3 sequence (DNA): TGTGCCAGTAGTGCGGGGAACTCTGGAAACACCATATATTTT. This translates into CASSAGNSGNTIYF.